This T cell receptor (beta chain) derives from a study of shared clonotypes between healthy human individuals. Study-level findings and limits: Few donors limited the genetic and exposure-history diversity represented.

Points on this clone: Its antigen is undetermined. The same CDR3 is also encoded by other DNA sequences in this sample.

Germline V lookup: CDR1 SNHLY, CDR2 FYNNEI. V shed 1 base and J shed 5 bases, with 2 bases lying between them. CDR3 length equals 12 residues. Deep-level settings were used for running the assay. Some clones are missing from TCRdb's copy, which holds only in-frame ones; the method was immunoSEQ multiplex PCR. The sample includes under 2.5 million clones, roughly 90% seen only once; the top ten take about 0.41%. Material: naive CD4+ T cells from PBMCs. Subset described: CD45RA+ positively selected. The receptor's source is a man younger than 30 in good health. Some clones in this sample may be carry-over from other donors' samples. V gene TRBV2 combines with J gene TRBJ2-2; D is unclear. The DNA of the CDR3 is TGTGCCAGCAGTGAAGAAACCGGGGAGCTGTTTTTT. Encoded protein: CASSEETGELFF.